This T cell receptor (beta chain) was recovered during a study of T cell responses to AZD1222 COVID-19 vaccine. About the study: Second-dose timings of about 4 or about 12 weeks were pooled.

Findings and caveats of the study: Researchers report vaccine-associated CD4 TCRs spanning spike, with dominance at 160-218 and 743-854. Baseline testing showed seropositivity in only 6 or 7 AZD1222 recipients. Within unmutated variant regions lay the reported targets of nearly half of spike-specific TCRs.

Comment on this clone: The antigen is undetermined.

The repertoire was sequenced with immunoSEQ multiplex PCR; TCRdb's copy has only in-frame clones and lacks some. Among under 70,000 clones listed, around 84% were seen once. The CDR3 is 14 residues long. Per germline, CDR1 LNHDA and CDR2 SQIVND (reference sequence). Trimming took off 6 bases at V and 1 base at J, with 10 bases between the two ends. The TCR originated in an adult in good health. V is TRBV19 and J is TRBJ1-3, with unresolved D. Source: peripheral blood, taken on day 0 of AZD1222 vaccination. CDR3 nucleotides: TGTGCCAGTAGCGGGGTGGATTCTGGAAACACCATATATTTT. Translated: CASSGVDSGNTIYF.